This T cell receptor beta chain was recorded in a study of blood T cell repertoires in COVID-19. Background on the study: Donors in the United States, Italy and Spain gave samples during acute or convalescent COVID-19. PBMCs, B-cell-depleted T cells, or T cells were the source of the cDNA or gDNA that made up the material.

Per the original methods: Estimation of nucleated cell counts was performed using reference gene primer amplification. Sequencing was performed with immunoSEQ multiplex PCR; in TCRdb, only in-frame clones are kept and a portion is missing. For V, J and clone size, that table is used; D and trimming come from the DNA. The table shows roughly 170,000 clones, with roughly 85% occurring only once. Participant ages covered 18 to 89 years across 25 or so US areas. The CDR3 has 16 amino acids. CDR1 is SGDLS, CDR2 YYNGEE, per germline. Trimming pared 0 bases from V and 8 bases from J, leaving 15 bases between.

Sequences were obtained from PBMCs or T cells enriched from blood (not recorded which). V usage is TRBV9 and J usage is TRBJ1-6; TRBD1 is a possible D gene (5 bases). The sequence was collected from a man aged 55 to 70 who had recovered from COVID-19. The CDR3 DNA reads TGTGCCAGCAGCGTAGCCGTACAGGAACCCTATTCACCCCTCCACTTT. Residues: CASSVAVQEPYSPLHF.